Sequencing of this T cell receptor (beta chain) was carried out in a study of beta chain features in type 1 diabetes. Study-wide findings and caveats: Moderately but significantly shorter TCRB CDR3s were found in Type 1 diabetes patients in all four CD4+ subsets. Patients with type 1 diabetes showed fewer VDJ junction insertions and more deletions.

The isolated RNA, all of it, was reverse transcribed, so expressed TCRB transcripts were what got sequenced. TCRdb's copy holds only in-frame clones and misses some; the assay was immunoSEQ multiplex PCR. The table records roughly 290,000 clones, 15% of them present only once. The CDR3 totals 14 residues. V lost 5 bases to trimming and J lost 2 bases, with 13 bases between them. Germline CDR1 SQVTM, CDR2 ANQGSEA. CD4+ cells of the naive, central memory, regulatory and stem cell-like memory types were sorted via CD45RO/CCR7/CD25/CD127/CD95/CD27. Without exception, sorted populations had purity beyond 95%. Only a few counts were recorded for this clone. Its antigen is unknown.

The origin of this receptor is a man between 18 and 35 years old with type 1 diabetes. The sample comprised naive CD4+ T cells from blood. The rearrangement links TRBV29-1 to TRBJ2-1; D is possibly TRBD1 (7 bases). CDR3 coding DNA: TGCAGCGTTCCCAGGGGGGCTGCCTACAATGAGCAGTTCTTC. Its translation: CSVPRGAAYNEQFF.